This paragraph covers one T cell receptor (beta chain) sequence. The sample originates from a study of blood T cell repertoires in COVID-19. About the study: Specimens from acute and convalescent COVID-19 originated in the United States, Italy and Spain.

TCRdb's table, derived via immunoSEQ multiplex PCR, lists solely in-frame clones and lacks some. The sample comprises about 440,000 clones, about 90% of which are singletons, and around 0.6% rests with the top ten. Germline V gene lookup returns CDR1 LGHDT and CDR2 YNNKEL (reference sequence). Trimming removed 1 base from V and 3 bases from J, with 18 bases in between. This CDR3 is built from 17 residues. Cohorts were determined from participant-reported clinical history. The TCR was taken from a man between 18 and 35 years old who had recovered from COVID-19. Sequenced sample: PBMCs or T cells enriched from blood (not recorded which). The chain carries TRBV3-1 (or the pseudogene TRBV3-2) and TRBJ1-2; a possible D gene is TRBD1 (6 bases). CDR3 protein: CASSQASQGWGHYGYTF. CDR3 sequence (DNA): TGTGCCAGCAGCCAAGCCTCACAGGGATGGGGCCACTATGGCTACACCTTC.